The 17 T cell receptor beta chains listed next were all sequenced from one sample in a study of T cell repertoires in cytomegalovirus infection. No cognate antigen is known for these TCRs. One entry per CDR3 protein, called by TCRdb with MiXCR from the reads. The sample has around 200,000 distinct CDR3 sequences, around 35% seen once. This material consisted of CD8+ T cells from cultured PBMCs, taken from culture after CMV antigen stimulation. These receptors originate from a human donor in good health (CMV status not recorded). Some clones in this sample may be carry-over from other donors' samples.

This clonotype was observed a handful of times. V is TRBV7-6 and J is TRBJ2-1; TRBD2 aligns across 12 bases. Germline CDR1 reads SGHVS; CDR2 reads FNYEAQ. There are 15 residues in the CDR3. Trimming cost V 5 bases and J 7 bases; bases outside gene matches: 6. The CDR3 coding sequence is TGTGCCAGCAGCCGAGCTAGCGGGAGGGTGAATGAGCAGTTCTTC. This translates into CASSRASGRVNEQFF.

This chain links TRBV9 with TRBJ1-3, with 12 bases aligning to TRBD1. The CDR3 covers 16 residues. V lost 3 bases to trimming and J lost 4 bases; unmatched junction nucleotides: 5. Germline V gene lookup returns CDR1 SGDLS and CDR2 YYNGEE. The CDR3 is CASSGTGTGGGNTIYF. As DNA, the CDR3 is TGTGCCAGCAGCGGAACCGGGACAGGGGGCGGAAACACCATATATTTT.

In its sample, this clonotype was seen a few times. The J gene is TRBJ2-3, the V gene TRBV5-6, with D possibly being TRBD2 (6 bases). Germline loops: CDR1 SGHDT, CDR2 YYEEEE. CDR3 size: 17 residues. The V and J ends lost 0 bases and 3 bases respectively, with 17 bases between them. The CDR3, as DNA: TGTGCCAGCAGCTTGGCCTCCTCGGGAGAGTGGACAGATACGCAGTATTTT. It specifies CASSLASSGEWTDTQYF. The full variable domain, completed using reference TRBV5-6 and TRBJ2-3, is DAGVTQSPTHLIKTRGQQVTLRCSPKSGHDTVSWYQQALGQGPQFIFQYYEEEERQRGNFPDRFSGHQFPNYSSELNVNALLLGDSALYLCASSLASSGEWTDTQYFGPGTRLTVL.

This clonotype was seen only a few times. This rearrangement joins TRBV2 to TRBJ1-2; TRBD1 aligns across 8 bases. The junction had 9 bases not matched to a gene; V was cut back by 10 bases and J by 2 bases. This CDR3 region has 14 residues. Germline CDR1 SNHLY, CDR2 FYNNEI. The CDR3, as DNA: TGTGCCAACTTCCGACAGGGGAGGAACTATGGCTACACCTTC. This translates into CANFRQGRNYGYTF.

The genes are TRBV7-9 and TRBJ1-2; possibly TRBD1 for D (5 bases). Trimming stripped 4 bases from V and 6 bases from J, with 18 bases between. This CDR3 has 15 residues. From germline, CDR1 is SEHNR and CDR2 FQNEAQ (reference sequence). The CDR3 protein is CASSSDVRGLDGYTF. The CDR3 bases are TGTGCCAGCAGCTCGGATGTGAGGGGACTCGATGGCTACACCTTC.

As to this clonotype: The CDR3 end shows no conserved phenylalanine or tryptophan, and so a read error is likely. J is TRBJ2-7 and V is TRBV7-8; 7 nucleotides match TRBD2. The J segment lost 0 bases and the V segment lost 5 bases, leaving 7 bases of the junction unmatched. This CDR3 is built from 15 residues. The germline CDR1 and CDR2 sequences are SGHVS and FQNEAQ. CDR3 coding DNA: TGTGCCAGCAGCCCTTCGGGGGGTGTCTCCTACGAGCAGTACTTA. This translates into CASSPSGGVSYEQYL.

This chain joins TRBV7-8 and TRBJ2-3; perhaps TRBD2 as D (5 bases). Between the trimmed V and J ends, which lost 2 bases and 5 bases, there was a span of 14 bases. Germline V lookup: CDR1 SGHVS, CDR2 FQNEAQ. The CDR3 extends over 15 amino acids. DNA of the CDR3: TGTGCCAGCAGCTTAAAACCGTCACGGGGAGATACGCAGTATTTT. Its translation is CASSLKPSRGDTQYF.

V gene TRBV28 combines with J gene TRBJ1-1; possible D gene TRBD1, 5 bases. Germline V gene sequence: CDR1 MDHEN, CDR2 SYDVKM. This CDR3 region has 17 residues. The V end was cut by 6 bases, the J end by 0 bases, with 20 bases between. The DNA for the CDR3 is TGTGCCAGCAGCCCAGAAGGATTCGGGGGGATGAACACTGAAGCTTTCTTT. Translation: CASSPEGFGGMNTEAFF.

CDR3 region: CASSLREEGNEKLFF. CDR3 DNA: TGTGCCAGCAGCCTCAGGGAAGAGGGTAATGAAAAACTGTTTTTT. The chain links TRBV7-9 to TRBJ1-4, with TRBD1 as a possible D gene (5 bases). Looked up from germline, CDR1 is SEHNR and CDR2 is FQNEAQ (reference sequence). The CDR3 contains 15 residues. Deletions cut 5 bases from V and 4 bases from J, with 14 bases between.

J is TRBJ2-1 and V is TRBV6-2 or TRBV6-3; weak D call: TRBD1 (6 bases). Trimming pared 8 bases from V and 6 bases from J, leaving 14 bases between. This CDR3 has 13 residues. Germline V gene lookup returns CDR1 MNHEY and CDR2 SVGEGT. The CDR3 bases are TGTGCCAGCCACAGGGAAAGCCTCAATGAGCAGTTCTTC. Protein: CASHRESLNEQFF.

This chain uses TRBV12-3 or TRBV12-4 with TRBJ1-1, with TRBD1 identical over 7 bases. The CDR3 covers 13 residues. V dropped 4 bases and J dropped 4; count of bases not matched to a gene: 3. As DNA, the CDR3 is TGTGCCAGCAGTTCGGACAGGAGCACTGAAGCTTTCTTT. Translation: CASSSDRSTEAFF.

The V gene is TRBV28, the J gene TRBJ2-3, with D perhaps matching TRBD1 (6 bases). The V and J ends lost 4 bases and 6 bases respectively, with 11 bases between them. The CDR3 has 13 amino acids. Germline V gene data show CDR1 as MDHEN and CDR2 as SYDVKM. The CDR3 region is CASSSDDRDTQYF. The CDR3, as DNA: TGTGCCAGCAGTTCGGACGACAGGGATACGCAGTATTTT.

Worth noting for this clonotype: A much larger clone lies one base from this, so it may be a read error. The genes are TRBV3-1 and TRBJ2-7, with D possibly TRBD2 on 6 matching bases. CDR3 length equals 16 residues. In germline, CDR1 is LGHDT, CDR2 YNNKEL (reference sequence). CDR3 sequence: CVSSQDRSGGSYEQYF. CDR3 DNA: TGTGTCAGCAGCCAAGATCGTAGCGGAGGCTCCTACGAGCAGTACTTC.

This clonotype was counted between two and nine times. CDR3 sequence reads: CASSPSRTAQGYEQYF. Written as DNA, the CDR3 is TGTGCCAGCAGCCCGTCCAGGACAGCCCAAGGCTACGAGCAGTACTTC. V is TRBV4-2 and J is TRBJ2-7, with a possible D match to TRBD1 (6 bases). V dropped 4 bases and J dropped 3 bases, with 19 bases sitting between them. The V gene's germline CDR1 is LGHNA and CDR2 YNFKEQ. The CDR3 runs to 16 residues.

The chain employs TRBV2 and TRBJ1-1; D is unresolved. Between the trimmed V and J ends, which lost 0 bases and 10 bases, there was a span of 15 bases. In germline, CDR1 is SNHLY, CDR2 FYNNEI. This CDR3 contains 14 residues. CDR3 nucleotides: TGTGCCAGCAGTGAAGCGGGATCCGGCAGGTCAGCTTTCTTT. It encodes CASSEAGSGRSAFF.

In its sample, this clonotype was seen a few times. The CDR3 DNA is TGTGCCAGCAGTACTACTAGCGAATACACCGGGGAGCTGTTTTTT. Encoded protein: CASSTTSEYTGELFF. The chain recombines TRBV27 with TRBJ2-2, with 7 bases lining up with TRBD2. CDR1 is MNHEY and CDR2 is SMNVEV in the germline V gene (reference sequence). The V gene end was trimmed by 5 bases and the J gene end by 3 bases; junction bases not matched to a gene: 6. The CDR3 is made up of 15 amino acids.

The rearrangement uses TRBV12-3 or TRBV12-4 and TRBJ1-2; maybe TRBD1 (5 bases). The V end was cut by 3 bases, the J end by 7 bases, with 18 bases between. The CDR3 runs 15 residues. The DNA of the CDR3 is TGTGCCAGCAGTTTTCCCGGACATTCGGCCCTTGGCTACACCTTC. Its protein product is CASSFPGHSALGYTF.